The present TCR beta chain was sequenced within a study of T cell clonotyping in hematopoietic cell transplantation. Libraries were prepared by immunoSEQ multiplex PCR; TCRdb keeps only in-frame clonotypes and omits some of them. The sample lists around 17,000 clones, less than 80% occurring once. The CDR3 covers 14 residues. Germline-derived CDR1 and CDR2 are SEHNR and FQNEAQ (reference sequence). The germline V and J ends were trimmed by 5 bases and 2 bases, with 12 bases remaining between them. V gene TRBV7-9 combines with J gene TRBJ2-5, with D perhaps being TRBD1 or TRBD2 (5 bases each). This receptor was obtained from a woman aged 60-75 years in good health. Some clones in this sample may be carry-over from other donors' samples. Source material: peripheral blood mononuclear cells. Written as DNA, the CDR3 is TGTGCCAGCAGCCCTGATGGGGGACAAGAGACCCAGTACTTC. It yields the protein CASSPDGGQETQYF.